This T cell receptor beta chain was observed in a study of identical twins. This clonotype was seen only a few times. Antigen: not known. Study-wide results and caveats: Models underestimated how often monozygotic twins shared out-of-frame TCR alpha. Alpha sequences that were out-of-frame and twin-shared showed an excess of low generation probability.

With V trimmed by 3 bases and J by 4 bases, 6 bases remained unmatched. The germline gives CDR1 MNHEY, CDR2 SMNVEV (reference sequence). The CDR3 consists of 14 residues. After template switching added a universal primer site, the resulting cDNA carried unique molecular identifiers. TCRdb used MiXCR to reprocess the 5' RACE reads, holding one entry per CDR3 protein. Found here are 450,000 to 500,000 distinct CDR3 sequences, approximately 14% of them singletons; the top ten hold more than 0.8%. These data were likewise used in another study, on yellow fever vaccine responses in identical twins. That work adds: Vaccine-induced T cell responses in twins were reportedly observed to appear partly convergent, partly personalized.

This TCR came from a woman younger than 35 in good health. Sequences were obtained from CD4+ T cells sorted from blood. This chain joins TRBV27 and TRBJ2-7; 7 bases fit TRBD1. DNA for the CDR3: TGTGCCAGCAGTTTTAAGGAACAGGGGTACGAGCAGTACTTC. It specifies CASSFKEQGYEQYF.